This record covers a single T cell receptor (beta chain). This entry is derived from a study of blood T cell repertoires in COVID-19. At the level of the study: Samples taken during acute and convalescent COVID-19 were collected in the United States, Italy and Spain.

The CDR3 sequence is 14 residues long. Trimming took 4 bases from V and 2 from J; bases not matched to a gene: 2. The germline CDR1 and CDR2 sequences are SGHNT and YYREEE (reference sequence). Per the original methods: From reference gene primer amplification, estimates of nucleated cell counts were derived. Measured with immunoSEQ multiplex PCR; TCRdb has only the in-frame clones, and not every one. Clone size and V and J calls were adopted from that table, with D and trimming inferred from the DNA. The sample has about 200,000 clones, about 86% seen once. The chain carries TRBV5-4 and TRBJ1-2; 10 bases fit TRBD1. The sequencing sample was made of peripheral blood. This receptor was identified in a man in his sixties who had recovered from COVID-19. The CDR3 DNA follows: TGTGCCAGCAGCCAGGGACAGGGGAACTATGGCTACACCTTC. Protein: CASSQGQGNYGYTF.